Shown below are 5 T cell receptor beta chains from a single sample sequenced in a study of T cells in localized non-small cell lung cancer. TCRdb keeps only in-frame clones here, not all; method: immunoSEQ multiplex PCR. This table has roughly 20,000 clones, around nine tenths appearing once. The sequencing used peripheral blood, collected before any cancer treatment. Receptor source: a man aged 35 to 69 with stage I lung adenocarcinoma.

V is TRBV4-1 and J is TRBJ1-2, with no clear D. The germline V and J ends were trimmed by 0 bases and 0 bases, with 11 bases remaining between them. From germline, CDR1 is MGHRA and CDR2 YSYEKL. This CDR3 region has 16 residues. The CDR3 bases are TGCGCCAGCAGCCAAGAATCGACATCATCTAACTATGGCTACACCTTC. This gives the protein CASSQESTSSNYGYTF.

This chain connects TRBV7-8 to TRBJ1-1, with D possibly matching TRBD1 (5 bases). CDR1 and CDR2 from the germline V gene are SGHVS and FQNEAQ. V was cut by 6 bases and J by 2 bases, with 19 bases left in between. The CDR3 consists of 16 residues. The CDR3 DNA sequence: TGTGCCAGCAGAATCACAGGAGGCAGAAGAAACACTGAAGCTTTCTTT. Translated, it gives CASRITGGRRNTEAFF.

CDR3 loop: CASSSRGRGEKLFF. CDR3 nucleotides: TGTGCCAGCAGTAGCAGGGGGCGCGGTGAAAAACTGTTTTTT. This rearrangement joins TRBV27 to TRBJ1-4; 8 nucleotides agree with TRBD1. Trimming removed 5 bases from V and 7 bases from J; junction bases left unmatched: 6. This CDR3 has 14 residues. CDR1 and CDR2 from the germline V gene are MNHEY and SMNVEV (reference sequence).

The rearrangement joins TRBV10-2 to TRBJ1-5; perhaps TRBD1 as D (5 bases). Per germline, CDR1 WSHSY and CDR2 SAAADI. The CDR3 has 17 residues. Trimming stripped 3 bases from V and 3 bases from J, with 18 bases between. CDR3 amino acids: CASSDIFGQGPNQPQHF. As DNA, the CDR3 is TGCGCCAGCAGTGATATCTTTGGGCAGGGACCCAATCAGCCCCAGCATTTT.

The gene calls are TRBV6-1 and TRBJ2-1; D not certain. V dropped 2 bases and J dropped 0 bases, with 11 bases sitting between them. The CDR3 totals 16 residues. Germline lookup yields CDR1 MNHNS and CDR2 SASEGT. CDR3 bases: TGTGCCAGCAGTGAAATTGGCCCTAGCTCCTACAATGAGCAGTTCTTC. Translated: CASSEIGPSSYNEQFF.